This entry features one TCR beta chain sequence. Its target antigen remains unknown. No base quality information exists; no much larger clone differs at one position. The CDR3, cysteine through phenylalanine, is 13 amino acids long. Kept here is only the CDR3 DNA, which spans 39 bases and is read in frame from base 1. The germline V gene (reference sequence) gives CDR1 as GTSNPN and CDR2 as SVGIG. Trimming costs V 0 bases and J 7 bases, and their ends lie 12 bases apart. These data come from a study of CD8+ T cells in alopecia areata (dated by TCRdb to the late 2010s). Background on the whole study: The treated patients took part in an open-label pilot trial in which moderate-to-severe alopecia areata was treated with oral tofacitinib at 5 to 10 mg twice daily. Tofacitinib was given for 6 to 18 months, followed by 6 months of follow-up off drug to assess delayed response and recurrence. In both human patients and the C3H/HeJ mouse model, the study applied high-throughput TCRbeta sequencing to look at T cell clonal expansion in alopecia areata. In humans, TCRbeta sequencing was performed on scalp tissue and on sorted CD4+ and CD8+ peripheral blood T cells from healthy controls and from patients with patchy or totalis/universalis alopecia areata. Patients on tofacitinib were biopsied at baseline and after 4 and 24 weeks of treatment, and several of the patients also had a later scalp biopsy. Clonality in the scalp was compared among normal scalp (n=4), patchy alopecia areata scalp (n=8), and alopecia totalis/universalis scalp (n=8). The RNA source kit depended on sample type: the PAXgene miRNA kit for fixed scalp, the miRNeasy kit for PBMCs, and the RNeasy kit for mouse skin. immunoSEQ multiplex PCR using 35 Vbeta forward primers and 13 Jbeta reverse primers was used to amplify TCRbeta CDR3 regions. The paper's findings and limits, for the study overall: Compared with mice, TCR sequences shared between patients were less clear, possibly partly because of HLA diversity across the patient population. Unlike mouse skin, which is dominated by gammadelta T cells, normal human skin has resident alphabeta T cells that are also sequenced, and this complicates analysis of the scalp TCR repertoire. Lesional scalp, especially in alopecia totalis/universalis, showed higher clonality and more expanded CD8+ clones than normal scalp, suggesting antigenic drive.

The method behind the library was the immunoSEQ multiplex PCR assay. RNA was extracted from all samples and reverse transcribed into cDNA, which served as template for TCR sequencing. SuperScript III was used for first-strand cDNA synthesis, primed with a 2:1 mix of oligo-dT and random hexamers. A synthetic immune receptor repertoire was used to measure amplification bias, and any remaining bias was corrected computationally. As for the original processing: After raw reads were preprocessed to remove errors, the CDR3 was defined following IMGT conventions as running from the conserved cysteine to phenylalanine. Clonality was computed as 1 minus the Shannon entropy, with the entropy normalized by log2 of the number of productive unique TCRs. Scalp TCRbeta sequences were cross-referenced with sorted blood CD4 and CD8 repertoires so that the CD4 or CD8 identity of scalp clones could be inferred. TCRdb stores this immuneACCESS table with in-frame sequences only. Part of the clones is absent; in the studies checked, under half of the shortfall reflects unresolved V genes, and no reason is known for the rest. The V and J calls and clone size are taken from that table; D and trimming were inferred from the DNA. The sample table contains around 140,000 clones; only one count was recorded for about three fifths of them. The leading ten clones occupy roughly 6.5% of the sample.

What the time point label conveys for this sample: baseline before oral tofacitinib. From alopecia areata patients, peripheral blood was collected along with lesional scalp punch biopsies. PBMCs were separated by density centrifugation and stained for CD3, CD4 and CD8, after which CD4+ and CD8+ T cells were sorted on a FACSAria. The receptor was isolated from a human donor with alopecia areata. The sequence joins TRBV30 to TRBJ2-5; D gene: possibly TRBD2, on 5 matching bases. The sequencing here drew on CD4+ T cells sorted from blood, taken at week 0. The sequenced DNA: TGTGCCTGGAGTGTAATTGAACGGGGGACCCAGTACTTC. This yields the protein CAWSVIERGTQYF. Joined to the reference TRBV30 and TRBJ2-5 proteins, this CDR3 gives the full variable domain: SQTIHQWPATLVQPVGSPLSLECTVEGTSNPNLYWYRQAAGRGLQLLFYSVGIGQISSEVPQNLSASRPQDRQFILSSKKLLLSDSGFYLCAWSVIERGTQYFGPGTRLLVL.